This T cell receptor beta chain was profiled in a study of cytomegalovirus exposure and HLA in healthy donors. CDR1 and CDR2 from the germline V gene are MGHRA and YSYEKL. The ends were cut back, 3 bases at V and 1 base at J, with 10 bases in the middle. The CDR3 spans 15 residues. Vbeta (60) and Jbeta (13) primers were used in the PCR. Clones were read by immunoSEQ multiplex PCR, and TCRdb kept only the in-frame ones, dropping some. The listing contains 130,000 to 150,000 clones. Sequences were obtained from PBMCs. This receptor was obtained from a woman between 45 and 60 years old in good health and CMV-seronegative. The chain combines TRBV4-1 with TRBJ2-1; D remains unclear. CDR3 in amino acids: CASSHIDASYNEQFF. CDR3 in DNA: TGCGCCAGCAGCCATATAGATGCGTCCTACAATGAGCAGTTCTTC.